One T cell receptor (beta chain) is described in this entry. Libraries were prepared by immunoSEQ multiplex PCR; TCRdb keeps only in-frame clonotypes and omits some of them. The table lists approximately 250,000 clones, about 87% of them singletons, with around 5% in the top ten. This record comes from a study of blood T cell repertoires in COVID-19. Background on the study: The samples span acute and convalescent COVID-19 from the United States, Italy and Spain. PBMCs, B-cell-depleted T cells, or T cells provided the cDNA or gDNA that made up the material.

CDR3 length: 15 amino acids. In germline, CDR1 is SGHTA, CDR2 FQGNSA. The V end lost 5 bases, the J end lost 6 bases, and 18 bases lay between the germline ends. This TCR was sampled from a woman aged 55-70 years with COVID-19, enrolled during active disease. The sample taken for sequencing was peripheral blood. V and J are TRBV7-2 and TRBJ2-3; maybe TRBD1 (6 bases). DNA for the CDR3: TGTGCCAGCAGCCCACAGGGTTCTAGCTGGGATACGCAGTATTTT. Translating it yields CASSPQGSSWDTQYF.